This T cell receptor (beta chain) stems from a study of cytomegalovirus exposure and HLA in healthy donors. Across the whole study: Within an early data release were tens of millions of unique TCRs drawn from HLA-typed donors.

At collection, donors were nominally healthy, but unrecorded immune exposures were probable. With 60 Vbeta and 13 Jbeta primers, the PCR was carried out. Repertoires were generated with immunoSEQ multiplex PCR, while TCRdb's copy carries only in-frame clones and drops some. There are 95,000 to 100,000 clones in the sample; roughly 76% occur only once, and approximately 4% lies in the top ten. Study-level results: Common viral pathogens seemed, in a later analysis, to connect with several of the most significant clusters.

This clone was detected only once. Its antigen remains unidentified. The CDR3 totals 14 residues. Germline lookup yields CDR1 ENHRY and CDR2 SYGVKD. Trimming left V 6 bases short and J 5 bases short, with 14 bases between. Sample: PBMCs. This sequence originates from a man aged 35-49 years in good health and CMV-seronegative. This chain links TRBV10-3 with TRBJ2-1; D may be TRBD1 (6 bases). The DNA for the CDR3 is TGTGCCATCAGCCACAGGGAGAGGCACAATGAGCAGTTCTTC. This translates into CAISHRERHNEQFF.